The source of this TCR beta chain is a study of technical replicates of blood from several donors. Libraries were prepared by immunoSEQ multiplex PCR; TCRdb keeps only in-frame clonotypes and omits some of them. Among around 89,000 clones listed, 94% were seen once. The sample consisted of T cells isolated from PBMCs. The sequence was collected from a human donor in good health.

The CDR3 DNA is TGCAGCGTTGCCCGGGACAATGGACCTGAAGCTTTCTTT. Encoded protein: CSVARDNGPEAFF. The V and J genes are TRBV29-1 and TRBJ1-1, with a weak D call TRBD1 (6 bases). The V end lost 4 bases, the J end lost 6 bases, and 15 bases lay between the germline ends. The CDR3 totals 13 residues. CDR1 is SQVTM, CDR2 ANQGSEA, per germline.